The rows below give T cell receptor beta chains drawn from one sample of a study of technical replicates of blood from several donors. The data were produced by immunoSEQ multiplex PCR, yet TCRdb's version contains in-frame clones alone and is incomplete. This sample has 75,000 to 100,000 clones; about 95% occur once, and the top ten carry approximately 0.33%. The sequenced sample was T cells isolated from PBMCs. The receptor set was obtained from a human donor in good health. CDR3s include the opening cysteine and the closing phenylalanine or tryptophan. The D gene is left open where the match is weak. Not every row has a clone size; where given, it reads once, few, many or a size class.

v_gene	j_gene	d_gene	len	abundance	CDR3nt	CDR3aa
TRBV30	TRBJ1-4	TRBD1	16	.	TGTGCCTGGAGTGTAGCTAGGGGGCAAGGTAATGAAAAACTGTTTTTT	CAWSVARGQGNEKLFF
TRBV4-1	TRBJ2-2	.	19	.	TGCGCCAGCAGCCAAATCGGGATGGGTACAGGGAAGACCACCGGGGAGCTGTTTTTT	CASSQIGMGTGKTTGELFF
TRBV6-5	TRBJ2-3	.	14	.	TGTGCCAGCAGGCCAGCGGAAAGCACAGATACGCAGTATTTT	CASRPAESTDTQYF
TRBV5-1	TRBJ1-1	.	13	.	TGCGCCAGCAGCTTTAAAACAGACACTGAAGCTTTCTTT	CASSFKTDTEAFF
TRBV2	TRBJ2-7	.	12	.	TGTGCCAGCAGCGGGGACTCCTACGAGCAGTACTTC	CASSGDSYEQYF
TRBV5-4	TRBJ2-1	.	16	.	TGTGCCAGCAGCGCGAAAGACAGGTCGGACGGCAATGAGCAGTTCTTC	CASSAKDRSDGNEQFF
TRBV6-5	TRBJ1-4	.	12	.	TGTGCCAGCAGTCCATGGGGAGAGGAACTGTTTTTT	CASSPWGEELFF
TRBV5-4	TRBJ1-1	.	16	.	TGTGCCAGCAGCTCGGGAGGGGACCCTTTTAACACTGAAGCTTTCTTT	CASSSGGDPFNTEAFF
TRBV6-5	TRBJ1-2	.	11	.	TGTGCCAGCAGCCGTGGGGAGGGCTACACCTTC	CASSRGEGYTF
TRBV6-1	TRBJ1-5	TRBD1	15	.	TGTGCCAGCAGCCTGGACAGGGGGCTGGATCAGCCCCAGCATTTT	CASSLDRGLDQPQHF
TRBV6-5	TRBJ2-7	TRBD2	13	.	TGTGCCAGCAGTACTAGCGCCTCCTACGAGCAGTACTTC	CASSTSASYEQYF
TRBV5-1	TRBJ1-2	.	12	.	TGCGCCAGCAGCTTGGGGGGAGAAGGCTACACCTTC	CASSLGGEGYTF
TRBV28	TRBJ1-1	.	14	.	TGTGCCAGCAGTTTAAGCAGGCCAAACACTGAAGCTTTCTTT	CASSLSRPNTEAFF
TRBV7-9	TRBJ1-2	TRBD1	14	.	TGTGCCAGCAGCTTTTCGGGACAGGGAAATGGCTACACCTTC	CASSFSGQGNGYTF
TRBV4-1	TRBJ1-1	TRBD1	16	.	TGCGCCAGCAGCCCAATACACAGGGGAGGAAACACTGAAGCTTTCTTT	CASSPIHRGGNTEAFF
TRBV13	TRBJ2-1	.	17	.	TGTGCCAGCAGCTTACAATTGGCGGGAAAACCCTACAATGAGCAGTTCTTC	CASSLQLAGKPYNEQFF
TRBV10-2	TRBJ2-3	.	15	.	TGCGCCAGCAGACCCGGACTAATCAAGGCAGATACGCAGTATTTT	CASRPGLIKADTQYF
TRBV5-1	TRBJ2-2	.	15	.	TGCGCCAGCACACAGGAACAGGGGAACACCGGGGAGCTGTTTTTT	CASTQEQGNTGELFF
TRBV7-9	TRBJ2-7	.	14	.	TGTGCCAGCAGCCCTCAGGGGACCTCCTACGAGCAGTACTTC	CASSPQGTSYEQYF
TRBV11-3	TRBJ2-6	TRBD1	18	.	TGTGCCAGCAGCACGACAGGGGGGAAGGTTTCTGGGGCCAACGTCCTGACTTTC	CASSTTGGKVSGANVLTF
TRBV6-6	TRBJ1-2	.	13	.	TGTGCCAGCAGTTACTCACAGAACTATGGCTACACCTTC	CASSYSQNYGYTF
TRBV5-1	TRBJ2-2	TRBD2	14	.	TGCGCCAGCTCAGCGGGAGGGCCCAGCGGGGAGCTGTTTTTT	CASSAGGPSGELFF
TRBV7-3	TRBJ1-1	.	16	.	TGTGCCAGCAGCTTATGGGAGGTGTCTATGAACACTGAAGCTTTCTTT	CASSLWEVSMNTEAFF
TRBV19	TRBJ2-7	.	13	.	TGTGCCAGTAGTATCCAGGGAAAGGTCGAGCAGTACTTC	CASSIQGKVEQYF
TRBV11-1	TRBJ2-1	.	18	.	TGTGCCAGCAGCTTAGTACCCAGGGGCTGGAGCTCCTACAATGAGCAGTTCTTC	CASSLVPRGWSSYNEQFF
TRBV25-1	TRBJ2-1	.	14	.	TGTGCCAGCGGACATCTGAGCTCCTACAATGAGCAGTTCTTC	CASGHLSSYNEQFF
TRBV9	TRBJ2-7	.	13	.	TGTGCCAGCAGCGGTACAGCCGCGTACGAGCAGTACTTC	CASSGTAAYEQYF
TRBV15	TRBJ2-3	.	14	.	TGTGCCACCAGCACAGGGATTTACACAGATACGCAGTATTTT	CATSTGIYTDTQYF
TRBV15	TRBJ2-3	.	16	.	TGTGCCACCAGCAGAGATGAGGATGCTAGCACAGATACGCAGTATTTT	CATSRDEDASTDTQYF
TRBV21-1	TRBJ2-1	.	17	.	TGTGCCAGCAGCAAGCCCCAGGGCTTACGAAGTTCATGTGAGCAGTTCTTC	CASSKPQGLRSSCEQFF
TRBV5-4	TRBJ1-3	.	15	few	TGTGCCAGCAGCTTGGATCACTTCTCTGGAAACACCATATATTTT	CASSLDHFSGNTIYF
TRBV27	TRBJ1-5	.	15	.	TGTGCCAGCAGTTTATCGGCGGGGTTCGATCAGCCCCAGCATTTT	CASSLSAGFDQPQHF
TRBV19	TRBJ2-1	.	14	.	TGTGCCAGTAGATTCACAGGGATTTACAATGAGCAGTTCTTC	CASRFTGIYNEQFF
TRBV30	TRBJ2-3	TRBD2	13	.	TGTGCCTGGAGTCGGGGGGTCACAGATACGCAGTATTTT	CAWSRGVTDTQYF
TRBV28	TRBJ1-1	.	14	.	TGTGCCAGCGAGGGGGAGTTCTCCCCCACTGAAGCTTTCTTT	CASEGEFSPTEAFF
TRBV27	TRBJ2-1	TRBD2	17	.	TGTGCCAGCAGTCTAAACTTACTAGCGGGAGTCTCCAATGAGCAGTTCTTC	CASSLNLLAGVSNEQFF
TRBV7-2	TRBJ2-7	.	14	.	TGTGCCAGCAGCCTGGGCCTCGAACCCTACGAGCAGTACTTC	CASSLGLEPYEQYF
TRBV27	TRBJ2-5	TRBD1	18	.	TGTGCCAGCAGTTTTAGTTTCGGGACAGGGAAACTCCAAGAGACCCAGTACTTC	CASSFSFGTGKLQETQYF
TRBV14	TRBJ2-7	.	12	.	TGTGCCAGCAGCCTCAACAGCTACGAGCAGTACTTC	CASSLNSYEQYF
TRBV7-8	TRBJ2-1	.	13	.	TGTGCCAGCAGTGGGGACATTTTAAATGAGCAGTTCTTC	CASSGDILNEQFF
TRBV6-6	TRBJ2-1	TRBD2	15	.	TGTGCCAGCAGCAGGGAGGGCGAATCCTACAATGAGCAGTTCTTC	CASSREGESYNEQFF
TRBV13	TRBJ2-7	TRBD2	14	.	TGTGCCAGCAGCTTAGAACAGCGGGAGTACGAGCAGTACTTC	CASSLEQREYEQYF